This T cell receptor (beta chain) was obtained from a study of T cell responses to AZD1222 COVID-19 vaccine (dated by TCRdb to the early 2020s). Turning to the overall study: AZD1222 recipients with second doses at about 4 weeks or about 12 weeks were pooled, because spike-specific TCR depth and breadth did not differ between schedules. Trial participants were enrolled by age into 18-55, 56-69 and 70-plus year subgroups, with roughly 160, 29 and 62 TCR-sequenced participants respectively. TCR sequencing was performed for approximately 240 trial participants, of whom 200 to 210 were given two doses of AZD1222 and around 25 were given two doses of MenACWY control vaccine. Study-wide conclusions, independent of this receptor: Epitopes outside the regions mutated in the B.1.351 and B.1.1.7 variants were reportedly recognized by nearly half of the unique spike-specific TCRs. The 56-69-year group was small, and its depth increase did not reach significance, likely because of low power. Conclusions about previously exposed vaccinees are limited because only 5 or 6 AZD1222 recipients were SARS-CoV-2 seropositive at baseline. Because no day 14 peak-response samples were available, the repertoires could be characterized only after the peak T cell response. Most participants were white British and females outnumbered males, and the authors suggested that clonal diversity may have been underestimated. The vaccine-associated CD4 TCRs covered the entire spike protein, and the dominant responses fell in regions 160-218 and 743-854. A significant rise in spike-specific TCR breadth and depth was observed after two AZD1222 doses relative to day 0 and relative to MenACWY recipients.

V is cut by 8 bases and J by 0 bases, and the space between the germline ends is 5 bases. Counted from cysteine to phenylalanine, this CDR3 has 12 amino acids. Only the CDR3 DNA is retained, 36 bases long and in frame from the first base. Based on the germline V gene (reference sequence), the CDR1 and CDR2 sequences are SEHNR and FQNEAQ. Note on this clone: Its antigen specificity is not known. Base quality data are lacking; no much larger clone is found one base away.

The CDR3 regions of human TCRbeta chains were analyzed by immunosequencing. The published analysis was carried out like this. Repertoire TCRs were matched against a reference library of SARS-CoV-2-specific TCRs generated with the MIRA antigen-specificity platform. Breadth was defined as the fraction of unique TCRs that were SARS-CoV-2-associated. Depth was defined as the fraction of total T cells that were SARS-CoV-2-associated. Each spike-specific TCR was assigned to its reactive spike region and to a CD4 or CD8 class using the MIRA data. Log10-transformed breadth and depth values were compared by one-way ANOVA with Sidak's multiple comparisons tests. Here the immuneACCESS table is served through TCRdb, limited to in-frame sequences with V and J called. Missing clones are a known gap in these copies; in checked studies unresolved V genes cover under half, and the rest lacks a known reason. Clonal size and the V and J genes are those of that table, whereas D and trimming came from the DNA. Here the sample has approximately 120,000 clones; roughly 90% occur a single time. Around a sixth of the sample belongs to the ten largest clones.

Reading the label with the study, this specimen's time point is: baseline before first vaccination. Samples from vaccinated people were obtained from the UK trials COV001 and COV002, which included a single-blind randomized controlled phase 2/3 trial of AZD1222 (ChAdOx1 nCoV-19) in healthy adults. For TCRbeta chain sequencing, PBMC samples from trial participants were taken at day 0 and at day 28 after the second dose. The material was peripheral blood, obtained on day 0 of AZD1222 vaccination. This sequence uses TRBV7-9 and TRBJ1-3; no D gene call is confident. The sequence was collected from an adult in good health. The CDR3 reads CASGLSGNTIYF. The nucleotide sequence reads as follows: TGTGCCAGCGGGCTCTCTGGAAACACCATATATTTT.